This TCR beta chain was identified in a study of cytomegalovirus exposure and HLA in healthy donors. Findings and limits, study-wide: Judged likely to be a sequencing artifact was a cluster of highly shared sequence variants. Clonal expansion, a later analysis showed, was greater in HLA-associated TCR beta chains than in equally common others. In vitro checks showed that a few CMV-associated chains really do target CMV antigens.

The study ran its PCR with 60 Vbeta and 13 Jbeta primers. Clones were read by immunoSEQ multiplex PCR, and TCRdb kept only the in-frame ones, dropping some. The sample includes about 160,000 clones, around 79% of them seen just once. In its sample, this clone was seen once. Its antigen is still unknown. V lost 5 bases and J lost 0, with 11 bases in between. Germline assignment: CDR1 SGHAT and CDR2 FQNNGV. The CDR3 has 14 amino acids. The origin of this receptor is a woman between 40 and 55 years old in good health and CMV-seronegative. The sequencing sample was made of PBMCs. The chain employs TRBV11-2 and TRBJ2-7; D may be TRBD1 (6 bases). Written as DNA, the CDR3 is TGTGCCAGCAGCCGGTCGGACAGCTCCTACGAGCAGTACTTC. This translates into CASSRSDSSYEQYF.